Listed below are T cell receptor beta chains from one sample, sequenced in a study of T cell clonotyping in hematopoietic cell transplantation. Produced via immunoSEQ multiplex PCR; TCRdb's table is partial and in-frame only. The top ten clones hold around 5.5% of a sample with under 15,000 clones, just under 85% of them seen once. Sequenced here: PBMCs, sampled 100 days after allogeneic stem cell transplant. The origin of the receptors is a female patient in her 40s who had an allogeneic stem cell transplant from a related donor, so T cells may come from the graft donor. Some clones in this sample may be carry-over from other donors' samples. The CDR3 runs from the conserved cysteine through the conserved F or W. Each record gives: J gene, D gene, V gene, clone size, CDR3 DNA, CDR3 protein. A D gene is named only where the DNA matches it firmly. The size of a clone is reported for some rows only, either as once, few or many, or as a class for expanded clones.

>TRBJ1-4|-|TRBV7-6|-
TGTGCCAGCAGCCGGATTAGTGTTGCAACTAATGAAAAACTGTTTTTT
CASSRISVATNEKLFF
>TRBJ2-3|-|TRBV6-5|-
TGTGCCAGCAGTTACTCTCCGGGGAGTACAGATACGCAGTATTTT
CASSYSPGSTDTQYF
>TRBJ2-7|-|TRBV19|few
TGTGCCAGCGCCGGGACTTACTCCTACGAGCAGTACTTC
CASAGTYSYEQYF
>TRBJ2-6|-|TRBV30|-
TGTGCCTGGACCGGGTCTGGGGCCAACGTCCTGACTTTC
CAWTGSGANVLTF
>TRBJ2-3|-|TRBV4-2|-
TGTGCCAGCAGCCAAGACCCGGGAGTTCAGGGAGATACGCAGTATTTT
CASSQDPGVQGDTQYF
>TRBJ1-2|-|TRBV2|-
TGTGCCAGCTCCAGGAGCCAGGATGAGAATGGCTACACCTTC
CASSRSQDENGYTF
>TRBJ2-7|TRBD2|TRBV11-2|-
TGTGCCAGCAGTTCAGAGGGCGGGAGAGGGTCCTACGAGCAGTACTTC
CASSSEGGRGSYEQYF
>TRBJ2-1|TRBD2|TRBV7-3|-
TGTGCCAGCAGACGATCTAGCGGGCTGTCCTACAATGAGCAGTTCTTC
CASRRSSGLSYNEQFF
>TRBJ2-1|-|TRBV7-6|-
TGTGCCAGCAGCCACGGACGGGATGAGCAGTTCTTC
CASSHGRDEQFF
>TRBJ1-3|TRBD1|TRBV9|-
TGTGCCAGCAGTACCGGGACAGGGCTTGGAAACACCATATATTTT
CASSTGTGLGNTIYF
>TRBJ1-2|TRBD1|TRBV27|few
TGTGCCAGCAGGCGAACAGGGGTAGAAGGCTACACCTTC
CASRRTGVEGYTF
>TRBJ2-7|-|TRBV19|-
TGTGCCAGTAGTAGCCGGGGAAGCTCCTACGAGCAGTACTTC
CASSSRGSSYEQYF
>TRBJ1-2|-|TRBV2|-
TGTGCCAGCAGTGAACAGGGTAGGGGCTACACCTTC
CASSEQGRGYTF
>TRBJ1-1|-|TRBV11-2|-
TGTGCCAGCAGCTTAGAGGCAGGGATAAACACTGAAGCTTTCTTT
CASSLEAGINTEAFF
>TRBJ2-3|-|TRBV9|once
TGTGCCAGCAGCGTACCGACGCCGAGCACAGATACGCAGTATTTT
CASSVPTPSTDTQYF
>TRBJ2-3|-|TRBV29-1|-
TGCAGCGCCGCCGGACACACCACAGATACGCAGTATTTT
CSAAGHTTDTQYF
>TRBJ1-2|TRBD1|TRBV6-4|-
TGTGCCAGCTCATGGGGGGACAGGGCTAACTATGGCTACACCTTC
CASSWGDRANYGYTF